These T cell receptor beta chains were read from a single sample in a study of response to subunit inactivated influenza vaccine. TCRdb re-derived calls from the RT-PCR reads in MiXCR, one entry per CDR3 protein. Of about 530,000 distinct CDR3 sequences listed, around 13% are singletons. The sequences come from PBMCs from blood, collected more than 35 days after vaccination. Receptors were obtained from a man aged 45 to 65 who received an inactivated influenza vaccine. The CDR3 runs from the conserved cysteine through the conserved F or W. A D gene is named only where the DNA matches it firmly. Clone size is not always given. Where it is, it says once, few, many or a class for expanded clones.

TRBJ1-2	TRBV5-5	few	-	TGTGCCAGCAGCAGCGGGACACGGCGAGAGGGCTACACCTTC	CASSSGTRREGYTF
TRBJ2-1	TRBV4-2	few	TRBD2	TGTGCCAGCAGCCAAGAGACTAGCGGAACCTACAATGAGCAGTTCTTC	CASSQETSGTYNEQFF
TRBJ1-2	TRBV5-6	many	-	TGTGCCAGCAGCTTTCAGGGGAACTATGGCTACACCTTC	CASSFQGNYGYTF
TRBJ2-7	TRBV7-6	few	TRBD2	TGTGCCAGCAGTCCCGGGACTAACCCCTACGAGCAGTACTTC	CASSPGTNPYEQYF
TRBJ2-1	TRBV14	-	TRBD2	TGTGCCAGCAGCCAATTAGCGGGGCACAATGAGCAGTTCTTC	CASSQLAGHNEQFF
TRBJ2-1	TRBV15	-	TRBD2	TGTGCCACTAGCGGGAGGATCGACCTCTACAATGAGCAGTTCTTC	CATSGRIDLYNEQFF
TRBJ2-7	TRBV29-1	many	-	TGCAGCGTTGAACGAGAATACGAGCAGTACTTC	CSVEREYEQYF
TRBJ2-5	TRBV20-1	-	-	TGCAGTGCTAGCCCAGGCCCAGAGACCCAGTACTTC	CSASPGPETQYF
TRBJ2-7	TRBV6-2/TRBV6-3	-	-	TGTGCCAGCAGTTACGGACGGACCAGCGAGCAGTACTTC	CASSYGRTSEQYF
TRBJ2-3	TRBV6-5	-	TRBD2	TGTGCCAGCAGTTACGGGTTAGCGGGGGACCCATATACGCAGTATTTT	CASSYGLAGDPYTQYF
TRBJ1-5	TRBV12-3/TRBV12-4	few	-	TGTGCCAGCAGTCCCCCCCTGGTTAGAAATCAGCCCCAGCATTTT	CASSPPLVRNQPQHF
TRBJ2-1	TRBV2	few	-	TGTGCCAGCAAGGACAACAACAATGAGCAGTTCTTC	CASKDNNNEQFF
TRBJ1-1	TRBV3-1	-	-	TGTGCCAGCAGCCAAGAATCGGACAACACTGAAGCTTTCTTT	CASSQESDNTEAFF
TRBJ2-5	TRBV27	few	-	TGTGCCAGCAGTTTATCCGCAAAGGTTGGAGAGACCCAGTACTTC	CASSLSAKVGETQYF
TRBJ2-6	TRBV6-5	-	-	TGTGCCAGCAGTTACATCCCCAGACACTCTGGGGCCAACGTCCTGACTTTC	CASSYIPRHSGANVLTF
TRBJ2-5	TRBV20-1	few	-	TGCAGTGCTAGAGCTTGGCAGGGTCGAGAGACCCAGTACTTC	CSARAWQGRETQYF
TRBJ1-2	TRBV18	-	-	TGTGCCAGCTCACCACCTGGGCGGCGGAGGGGCTACACCTTC	CASSPPGRRRGYTF
TRBJ2-3	TRBV28	-	TRBD2	TGTGCCAGCAGCCCCCGGGGGGTTCGCACAGATACGCAGTATTTT	CASSPRGVRTDTQYF
TRBJ1-6	TRBV12-3/TRBV12-4	few	-	TGTGCCAGCAGCCGTAGGGTCTATAATTCACCCCTCCACTTT	CASSRRVYNSPLHF
TRBJ2-3	TRBV20-1	-	TRBD1	TGCTGCGCTAGAAAAATTAGAGGGACAGGGAGCACAGATACGCAGTATTTT	CCARKIRGTGSTDTQYF
TRBJ2-2	TRBV4-3	many	TRBD1	TGCGCCAGCAGCCAAGATAGGGACAGGCACACCGGGGAGCTGTTTTTT	CASSQDRDRHTGELFF
TRBJ2-7	TRBV6-1	-	TRBD1	TGTGCCAGCGGACCTACCGGGACAGGGGGTCACGAGCAGTACTTC	CASGPTGTGGHEQYF
TRBJ2-3	TRBV2	-	-	TGTGCCAGCAAGGTACATGGGACCGCAGATACGCAGTATTTT	CASKVHGTADTQYF